Shown below are 17 T cell receptor beta chains from a single sample sequenced in a study of beta chain bispecific antibodies for T cell cancers. Findings and limits, study-wide: Anti-TRBV12 exposure, compared with anti-CD19, reduced the TRBV12-3 proportion of TRBV signal by roughly 99%. Normal T cells contributed less of the targeted TRBV signal than the leukemia cells did.

No antigens are known for them. Blood mononuclear cells were expanded for roughly 3 days using either OKT3 anti-CD3 antibody or CD3/CD28 beads. MiXCR, run by TCRdb on the 5' RACE reads, gives a single entry per CDR3 protein. This table holds more than 20,000 distinct CDR3 sequences, more than 2% found once. Sequenced here: healthy donor T cells cultured with leukemia cells, sampled from a culture containing a bispecific antibody targeting TCR Vbeta12. All receptors derive from a human donor in good health. Some clones in this sample may be carry-over from other donors' samples.

This clonotype was seen many times. V is TRBV30 and J is TRBJ2-7; 7 nucleotides agree with TRBD1. The V segment lost 5 bases and the J segment 3 bases; nucleotides outside the gene matches: 1. The CDR3 has 11 amino acids. The germline V gene has CDR1 GTSNPN and CDR2 SVGIG (reference sequence). CDR3 sequence: CAWDRDYEQYF. DNA of the CDR3: TGTGCCTGGGACAGGGACTACGAGCAGTACTTC. The complete variable domain, with remaining parts taken from reference TRBV30 and TRBJ2-7, reads SQTIHQWPATLVQPVGSPLSLECTVEGTSNPNLYWYRQAAGRGLQLLFYSVGIGQISSEVPQNLSASRPQDRQFILSSKKLLLSDSGFYLCAWDRDYEQYFGPGTRLTVT.

This clonotype was seen at least ten times. V gene TRBV2 combines with J gene TRBJ2-3, with D hard to call. The CDR3 loop spans 12 amino acids. V shed 7 bases and J shed 6 bases, with 11 bases lying between them. The germline V gene encodes CDR1 SNHLY and CDR2 FYNNEI. Here the CDR3 DNA reads TGTGCCAGCATAAGAGGAGCGGATACGCAGTATTTT. Translated, it gives CASIRGADTQYF.

This clonotype was recorded many times. The rearrangement joins TRBV14 to TRBJ1-3; D unclear. The germline V gene has CDR1 SGHDN and CDR2 FVKESK. This CDR3 is built from 13 residues. V lost 1 base, J lost 0 bases, and 1 base lay in between. The CDR3 DNA is TGTGCCAGCAGCCAAGCCTCTGGAAACACCATATATTTT. Translated: CASSQASGNTIYF.

V is TRBV3-1 and J is TRBJ2-7; 11 bases map to TRBD2. Germline V gene lookup returns CDR1 LGHDT and CDR2 YNNKEL (reference sequence). The CDR3 covers 17 residues. V was clipped by 0 bases and J by 6 bases; unmatched bases: 10. The CDR3 sequence is CASSQERATSGESEQYF. In DNA, the CDR3 is TGTGCCAGCAGCCAAGAGAGGGCGACTAGCGGGGAATCCGAGCAGTACTTC.

This clonotype was detected only a few times. This may stem from a read error, because a much larger clone lies one nucleotide away. The chain has TRBV11-2 and TRBJ2-2; D gene ambiguous. CDR3 length equals 13 residues. Germline CDR1 is SGHAT and CDR2 is FQNNGV. Trimming took 4 bases from V and 2 from J, leaving 5 bases between them. CDR3 loop: CASSYINTGELFF. CDR3 bases: TGTGCCAGCAGCTATATTAACACCGGGGAGCTGTTTTTT.

This clonotype was seen at least ten times. The chain uses TRBV4-1 and TRBJ2-7; tentatively, D is TRBD1 (6 bases). The CDR3 sequence is 15 residues long. The V and J ends lost 2 bases and 5 bases respectively, with 16 bases between them. CDR1 and CDR2 from the germline V gene are MGHRA and YSYEKL. The CDR3 nucleotides are TGCGCCAGCAGCCAACTGGAGCAGGGGAGTCACGAGCAGTACTTC. It yields the protein CASSQLEQGSHEQYF.

This clonotype has at least ten counts. The chain is built from TRBV18 and TRBJ2-7; a possible D gene is TRBD2 (6 bases). The germline gives CDR1 KGHSH, CDR2 LQKENI. This CDR3 is 15 amino acids long. Trimming shortened V by 0 bases and J by 1 base, and 10 bases separated the two germline ends. CDR3 amino acids: CASSPPAEGSYEQYF. The DNA of the CDR3 is TGTGCCAGCTCACCACCAGCGGAGGGATCCTACGAGCAGTACTTC.

This clonotype was counted at least ten times. The chain employs TRBV27 and TRBJ2-7; D is perhaps TRBD1 or TRBD2 (6 bases each). The germline CDR1 and CDR2 sequences are MNHEY and SMNVEV (reference sequence). The V end lost 4 bases, the J end lost 3 bases, and 13 bases lay between the germline ends. The CDR3 is made up of 14 amino acids. The CDR3 sequence: CASSWRGDFYEQYF. The CDR3 nucleotides are TGTGCCAGCAGTTGGAGGGGGGATTTCTACGAGCAGTACTTC.

At least ten counts were recorded for this clonotype. The chain couples TRBV20-1 to TRBJ1-4; no reliable D call. Germline CDR1 and CDR2: DFQATT and SNEGSKA (reference sequence). The CDR3 length is 15 residues. V was shortened by 0 bases and J by 0 bases, with 8 bases between the two germline ends. The chain's CDR3 is CSARDVGATNEKLFF. CDR3 coding DNA: TGCAGTGCTAGAGACGTCGGGGCAACTAATGAAAAACTGTTTTTT.

Remarks on this clonotype: A clone one base away is much larger, so this may be a read error. The gene calls are TRBV6-6 and TRBJ1-3; D perhaps matches TRBD1 (6 bases). Per the germline V gene, CDR1 is MNHNY and CDR2 is SVGAGI (reference sequence). This CDR3 contains 15 residues. Deletions cut 2 bases from V and 2 bases from J, with 10 bases between. In DNA, the CDR3 is TGTGCCAGCAGTTACCCCAGACAGGCTGGAAACACCATATATTTT. Translation: CASSYPRQAGNTIYF.

The chain has TRBV19 and TRBJ1-1; unclear D gene. Trimming removed 0 bases at V and 1 base at J, with 6 bases between. The CDR3 has 14 residues. In germline, CDR1 is LNHDA, CDR2 SQIVND (reference sequence). The CDR3 DNA reads as TGTGCCAGTAGTATAGAGAACGGGAACACTGAAGCTTTCTTT. This sequence encodes CASSIENGNTEAFF.

Many counts were recorded for this clonotype. The genes are TRBV11-2 and TRBJ2-3; D is uncertain. The V end lost 5 bases, the J end lost 5 bases, and 8 bases lay between the germline ends. From germline, CDR1 is SGHAT and CDR2 FQNNGV. The CDR3 is 12 residues long. CDR3 nucleotide sequence: TGTGCCAGCAGCATATTGGGAGATACGCAGTATTTT. It encodes CASSILGDTQYF.

The sample holds many counts of this clonotype. The chain has TRBV7-6 and TRBJ2-5; no firm D call. CDR1 SGHVS and CDR2 FNYEAQ come from the germline V gene. The CDR3 sequence is 13 residues long. The V end lost 0 bases, the J end lost 5 bases, and 7 bases lay between the germline ends. The CDR3 coding sequence is TGTGCCAGCAGCTTAGCGGGGTTTGAGACCCAGTACTTC. Translating it yields CASSLAGFETQYF.

This clonotype has a count of ten or more. The rearrangement joins TRBV6-5 to TRBJ2-1; D may correspond to TRBD1 or TRBD2 (7 bases each). The CDR3 length is 14 residues. Germline CDR1 MNHEY, CDR2 SVGAGI. Trimming took 5 bases from V and 4 from J, leaving 12 bases between them. CDR3 coding DNA: TGTGCCAGCAGTACCCAGGGGGGGTACAATGAGCAGTTCTTC. As protein: CASSTQGGYNEQFF.

This clonotype was observed many times. This chain joins TRBV11-2 and TRBJ2-1, with a tentative D call TRBD2 (6 bases). This CDR3 is 16 amino acids long. Trimming pared 5 bases from V and 6 bases from J, leaving 20 bases between. Germline assignment: CDR1 SGHAT and CDR2 FQNNGV. The CDR3 DNA is TGTGCCAGCAGCCCCCCGGGAGCGGGTATCCTCAATGAGCAGTTCTTC. Translation: CASSPPGAGILNEQFF.

This clonotype showed up many times. The chain is built from TRBV10-2 and TRBJ2-3; TRBD2 agrees at 12 bases. V lost 7 bases, J lost 3 bases, and 8 bases stayed unmatched. The germline V gene has CDR1 WSHSY and CDR2 SAAADI. CDR3 length equals 16 residues. The CDR3 spells CASKRPSGGATDTQYF. CDR3 bases: TGCGCCAGCAAAAGGCCTAGCGGGGGGGCGACAGATACGCAGTATTTT.

This clonotype was seen repeatedly, ten times or more. The chain links TRBV7-9 to TRBJ2-3; D gene unclear. The CDR3 is 15 amino acids. CDR1 is SEHNR and CDR2 is FQNEAQ in the germline V gene (reference sequence). V was shortened by 0 bases and J by 6 bases, with 13 bases between the two germline ends. The CDR3 nucleotides read TGTGCCAGCAGCTTAGCGAGGATTGCAGACGATACGCAGTATTTT. This gives the protein CASSLARIADDTQYF.